This record covers a single TCR beta chain. Other DNA sequences in this specimen translate into the identical CDR3. These data come from a study of OX40 agonist ivuxolimab in advanced cancers. TCRdb's copy holds only in-frame clones and misses some; the assay was immunoSEQ multiplex PCR. The sample carries 65,000 to 100,000 clones, almost 90% recorded once. The V gene's germline CDR1 is SGHRS and CDR2 YFSETQ. The CDR3 has 15 residues. V gave up 0 bases and J gave up 1 base, with 8 bases separating them. The TCR was taken from an adult with an advanced solid tumor such as melanoma, head and neck, liver or kidney cancer. This chain joins TRBV5-1 and TRBJ1-5; D call uncertain. Sequenced here: CD4+ or CD8+ T cells sorted from blood, sampled in a trial of the OX40 agonist ivuxolimab. In nucleotides, the CDR3 is TGCGCCAGCAGCTTGGAGGGAGGGAGCAATCAGCCCCAGCATTTT. This codes for CASSLEGGSNQPQHF. Full variable domain (missing parts from reference TRBV5-1 and TRBJ1-5): KAGVTQTPRYLIKTRGQQVTLSCSPISGHRSVSWYQQTPGQGLQFLFEYFSETQRNKGNFPGRFSGRQFSNSRSEMNVSTLELGDSALYLCASSLEGGSNQPQHFGDGTRLSIL.